These 21 T cell receptor beta chains share one sample of origin, sequenced in a study of control samples from healthy donors and cancer patients. Sequencing was performed with immunoSEQ multiplex PCR; in TCRdb, only in-frame clones are kept and a portion is missing. This sample yields tens of thousands of clones, of which 88% are seen a single time; 13% to 15% belongs to the top ten. Sample: blood. The receptors come from a woman in her sixties or seventies in good health.

This chain joins TRBV20-1 and TRBJ1-2; unclear D gene. Germline lookup yields CDR1 DFQATT and CDR2 SNEGSKA (reference sequence). Trimming took off 3 bases at V and 1 base at J, with 9 bases between the two ends. CDR3 length: 13 residues. CDR3 sequence reads: CSASLELNYGYTF. CDR3 DNA sequence: TGCAGTGCTAGTCTAGAGCTTAACTATGGCTACACCTTC.

This clone was counted only a few times. Other DNA sequences in the sample encode the same CDR3. The chain carries TRBV30 and TRBJ1-5; no clear D gene. CDR3 size: 14 residues. Germline V lookup: CDR1 GTSNPN, CDR2 SVGIG (reference sequence). V lost 2 bases, J lost 1 base, and 9 bases lay in between. The CDR3 nucleotides are TGTGCCTGGAGTACGAGTGACAGCAATCAGCCCCAGCATTTT. This gives the protein CAWSTSDSNQPQHF.

V is TRBV6-5 and J is TRBJ2-3, with unresolved D. The V gene lost 2 bases and the J gene lost 2 bases, with 5 bases spanning the gap. The CDR3 is 13 amino acids. Germline CDR1 and CDR2: MNHEY and SVGAGI. Written as DNA, the CDR3 is TGTGCCAGCAGTTACGACCCCACAGATACGCAGTATTTT. Translated: CASSYDPTDTQYF.

In this sample, this clone turned up a few times. V is TRBV19 and J is TRBJ1-5; D gene unclear. Trimming stripped 9 bases from V and 7 bases from J, with 13 bases between. Germline CDR1 and CDR2: LNHDA and SQIVND (reference sequence). The CDR3 consists of 12 residues. The CDR3 reads CASLKAHQPQHF. The CDR3 DNA follows: TGTGCCAGCTTAAAAGCGCACCAGCCCCAGCATTTT. The full variable domain, in which reference TRBV19 and TRBJ1-5 provide the parts outside the CDR3, is DGGITQSPKYLFRKEGQNVTLSCEQNLNHDAMYWYRQDPGQGLRLIYYSQIVNDFQKGDIAEGYSVSREKKESFPLTVTSAQKNPTAFYLCASLKAHQPQHFGDGTRLSIL.

The chain recombines TRBV5-6 with TRBJ2-3; D uncertain. Germline V gene lookup returns CDR1 SGHDT and CDR2 YYEEEE. The CDR3 contains 16 residues. Trimming pared 0 bases from V and 6 bases from J, leaving 17 bases between. In DNA form, the CDR3 reads TGTGCCAGCAGCTTGGCAGGCAACATAAACTGGGATACGCAGTATTTT. This translates into CASSLAGNINWDTQYF.

The chain uses TRBV11-2 and TRBJ2-2, with a possible D match to TRBD2 (6 bases). Trimming left V 5 bases short and J 1 base short, with 14 bases between. Germline CDR1 reads SGHAT; CDR2 reads FQNNGV. The length of the CDR3 is 16 residues. The CDR3 DNA reads as TGTGCCAGCAGCCCCCGGGCTAGCGAGAACACCGGGGAGCTGTTTTTT. Amino acid sequence: CASSPRASENTGELFF.

V and J are TRBV6-2 or TRBV6-3 and TRBJ2-5; 7 positions match TRBD1. This CDR3 spans 15 amino acids. J was trimmed by 9 bases and V by 3 bases; bases with no gene match: 13. The germline V gene has CDR1 MNHEY and CDR2 SVGEGT. CDR3 sequence (DNA): TGTGCCAGCAGTTATCCAGACAGGGCGACGTCGTCCCAGTACTTC. Protein: CASSYPDRATSSQYF.

This clone has more than one count but fewer than ten. The V and J genes are TRBV5-1 and TRBJ1-1; D is perhaps TRBD1 (6 bases). The CDR3 runs 14 residues. V dropped 0 bases and J dropped 4 bases, with 10 bases sitting between them. Germline lookup yields CDR1 SGHRS and CDR2 YFSETQ. The DNA for the CDR3 is TGCGCCAGCAGCTTGGTTGGGGGCCCCACTGAAGCTTTCTTT. Amino acids: CASSLVGGPTEAFF.

The chain carries TRBV7-6 and TRBJ1-1; D unclear. There are 15 residues in the CDR3. V gave up 4 bases and J gave up 1 base, with 13 bases separating them. The germline CDR1 and CDR2 sequences are SGHVS and FNYEAQ. The CDR3 nucleotides are TGTGCCAGCAGCTCCGGACGGATGGGGAACACTGAAGCTTTCTTT. This codes for CASSSGRMGNTEAFF.

This clone was seen more than once but under ten times. V usage is TRBV6-6 and J usage is TRBJ1-1, with TRBD1 identical over 9 bases. From germline, CDR1 is MNHNY and CDR2 SVGAGI (reference sequence). There are 13 residues in the CDR3. The trim removed 5 bases at V and 11 bases at J, leaving 9 bases unmatched. The DNA for the CDR3 is TGTGCCAGCAGTCCACAGGGGGCTCCTTCCGCTTTCTTT. Protein product: CASSPQGAPSAFF.

The rearrangement joins TRBV14 to TRBJ1-2; D is uncertain. The CDR3 sequence is 14 residues long. Trimming removed 0 bases at V and 8 bases at J, with 13 bases between. Germline V gene data show CDR1 as SGHDN and CDR2 as FVKESK. CDR3 loop: CASSQDISTGGYTF. The CDR3 DNA sequence: TGTGCCAGCAGCCAAGATATTAGTACCGGGGGCTACACCTTC.

Worth noting for this clone: The germline gene is not matched at one end of the junction; a read error may be the cause. The chain couples TRBV5-4 to TRBJ2-5; no clear D gene. Per germline, CDR1 SGHNT and CDR2 YYREEE (reference sequence). The CDR3 extends over 14 amino acids. In nucleotides, the CDR3 is TGTGCCAGCAGCTTGGAAAGCTACCAAAAGACCCAGTACTTC. Translation: CASSLESYQKTQYF.

This rearrangement joins TRBV19 to TRBJ1-3; a weak D match, TRBD1 (5 bases). This CDR3 has 15 residues. Deletions cut 4 bases from V and 2 bases from J, with 12 bases between. Germline lookup yields CDR1 LNHDA and CDR2 SQIVND (reference sequence). Here the CDR3 DNA reads TGTGCCAGTAGTACAGAACAGGTGGCTGGAAACACCATATATTTT. Its translation: CASSTEQVAGNTIYF. The full variable domain, in which reference TRBV19 and TRBJ1-3 provide the parts outside the CDR3, is DGGITQSPKYLFRKEGQNVTLSCEQNLNHDAMYWYRQDPGQGLRLIYYSQIVNDFQKGDIAEGYSVSREKKESFPLTVTSAQKNPTAFYLCASSTEQVAGNTIYFGEGSWLTVV.

The chain joins TRBV30 to TRBJ1-1, with 8 bases aligning to TRBD1. V shed 0 bases and J 3 bases; nucleotides not matched to a gene: 0. Germline lookup yields CDR1 GTSNPN and CDR2 SVGIG (reference sequence). CDR3 length equals 13 residues. The CDR3 bases are TGTGCCTGGAGTGTACAGGGGGACACTGAAGCTTTCTTT. Translated, it gives CAWSVQGDTEAFF.

J is TRBJ2-2 and V is TRBV18; D may be TRBD1 (5 bases). Germline values: CDR1 KGHSH, CDR2 LQKENI. The CDR3 spans 14 residues. The V and J ends lost 5 bases and 4 bases respectively, with 11 bases between them. The CDR3 loop reads CASSEGDITGELFF. CDR3 nucleotide sequence: TGTGCCAGCTCAGAAGGGGATATCACCGGGGAGCTGTTTTTT.

The V and J genes are TRBV5-6 and TRBJ2-3, with TRBD2 matching over 7 bases. V gave up 4 bases and J gave up 3 bases; unmatched junction bases: 14. Germline V gene data show CDR1 as SGHDT and CDR2 as YYEEEE. The CDR3 is made up of 17 amino acids. The chain's CDR3 is CASSPLQGGPTTDTQYF. In nucleotides, the CDR3 is TGTGCCAGCAGCCCCCTCCAGGGAGGGCCAACTACAGATACGCAGTATTTT.

As DNA, the CDR3 is TGTGCCAGCAGCCAACTGGACGGATCCTATAATTCACCCCTCCACTTT. Translating gives CASSQLDGSYNSPLHF. The V gene is TRBV11-1, the J gene TRBJ1-6; unclear D gene. Trimming pared 5 bases from V and 1 base from J, leaving 12 bases between. This CDR3 has 16 amino acids. Germline V CDR1 and CDR2: SGHAT, FQDESV (reference sequence).

This chain uses TRBV27 with TRBJ1-2, with 9 bases aligning to TRBD1. From germline, CDR1 is MNHEY and CDR2 SMNVEV (reference sequence). This CDR3 has 13 amino acids. V dropped 5 bases and J dropped 5; count of bases not matched to a gene: 3. CDR3 region: CASSATGGYGYTF. For the CDR3, the DNA is TGTGCCAGCAGTGCGACAGGGGGATATGGCTACACCTTC.

The genes are TRBV5-1 and TRBJ1-1; perhaps TRBD1 as D (5 bases). V was clipped by 6 bases and J by 1 base, with 19 bases between them. The CDR3 extends over 16 amino acids. Germline loops: CDR1 SGHRS, CDR2 YFSETQ. In DNA form, the CDR3 reads TGCGCCAGCACCCCTCCCCCATCAGGGAGGAACACTGAAGCTTTCTTT. It specifies CASTPPPSGRNTEAFF.

This clone was recorded once. The rearrangement links TRBV9 to TRBJ1-1; perhaps TRBD1 as D (6 bases). Germline CDR1 and CDR2: SGDLS and YYNGEE. The CDR3 has 13 residues. V lost 3 bases to trimming and J lost 10 bases, with 16 bases between them. The CDR3 loop reads CASSDEGGPSAFF. CDR3 bases: TGTGCCAGCAGCGACGAGGGGGGGCCCTCAGCTTTCTTT.

This clone was seen just once. The chain recombines TRBV5-1 with TRBJ1-4; D might be TRBD1 (5 bases). Trimming took off 5 bases at V and 7 bases at J, with 12 bases between the two ends. This CDR3 region has 13 residues. Germline lookup yields CDR1 SGHRS and CDR2 YFSETQ. In nucleotides, the CDR3 is TGCGCCAGCAGTAGTCGACAGAGTGAAAAACTGTTTTTT. It translates to CASSSRQSEKLFF.